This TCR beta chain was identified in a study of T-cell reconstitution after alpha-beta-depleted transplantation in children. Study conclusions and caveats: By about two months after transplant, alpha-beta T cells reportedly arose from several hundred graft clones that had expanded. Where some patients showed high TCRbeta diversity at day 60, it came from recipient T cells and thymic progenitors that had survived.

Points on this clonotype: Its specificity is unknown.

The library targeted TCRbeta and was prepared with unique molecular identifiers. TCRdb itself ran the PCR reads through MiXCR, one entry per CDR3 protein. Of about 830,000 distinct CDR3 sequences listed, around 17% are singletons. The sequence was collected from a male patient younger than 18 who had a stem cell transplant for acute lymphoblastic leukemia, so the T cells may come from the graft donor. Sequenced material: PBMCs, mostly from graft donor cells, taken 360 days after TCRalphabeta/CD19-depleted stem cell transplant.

The CDR3 loop reads CASSLDGSGSEQYF. CDR3 DNA sequence: TGCGCCAGCAGCTTGGATGGTAGCGGGAGCGAGCAGTACTTC. The rearrangement links TRBV5-1 to TRBJ2-7; 9 nucleotides agree with TRBD2. The V gene end was trimmed by 0 bases and the J gene end by 6 bases; junction bases not matched to a gene: 4. Germline assignment: CDR1 SGHRS and CDR2 YFSETQ. The CDR3 is 14 residues long.